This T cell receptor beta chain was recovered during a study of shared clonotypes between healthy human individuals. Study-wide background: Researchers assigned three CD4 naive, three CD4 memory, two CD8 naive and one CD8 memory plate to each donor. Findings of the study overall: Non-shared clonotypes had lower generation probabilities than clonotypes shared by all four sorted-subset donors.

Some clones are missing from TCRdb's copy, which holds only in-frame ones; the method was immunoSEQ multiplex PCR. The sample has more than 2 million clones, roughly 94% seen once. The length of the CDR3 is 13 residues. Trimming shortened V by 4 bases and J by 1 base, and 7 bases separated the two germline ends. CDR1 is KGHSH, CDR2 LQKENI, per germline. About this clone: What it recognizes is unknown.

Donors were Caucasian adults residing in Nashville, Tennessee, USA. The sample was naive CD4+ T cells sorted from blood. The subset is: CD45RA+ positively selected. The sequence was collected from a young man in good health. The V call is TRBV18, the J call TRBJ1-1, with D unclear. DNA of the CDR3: TGTGCCAGCTCACAGGGCTCGAACACTGAAGCTTTCTTT. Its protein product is CASSQGSNTEAFF.